This T cell receptor beta chain was identified during a study of blood T cell repertoires in COVID-19 (TCRdb year 2020). General notes on the study: Samples covering the acute and convalescent phases of COVID-19 were provided by collaborators in the United States, Italy and Spain. The prospective study material was composed of cDNA or gDNA derived from T cells, B-cell-depleted T cells, or PBMCs. Subjects who had been exposed to COVID-19, were actively infected with it, or had recovered from it provided the deeply sampled blood TCRbeta repertoires that made up the dataset. The repertoires were released in a freely available public database meant as a resource for research on the immune response to SARS-CoV-2. Samples were obtained from the ongoing ImmuneRACE study (first 160 participants) and from some 1,300 subjects provided by 6 global collaborators. Nearly every sample came with metadata listing a de-identified subject ID, COVID-19 status, age in years and sex. Where available, HLA class I and class II types were taken from metadata supplied by the sample provider and were not determined by assay-based typing.

About this clone: Its antigen is unknown. It has no much larger one-base neighbor in the sample; base qualities were not kept.

Each collaborating institution followed its own protocols to collect whole blood in K2EDTA tubes. Collaborator samples were shipped for TCRbeta analysis as frozen whole blood, isolated PBMCs, or DNA extracted from either sample type. Overall results and qualifications from the work: The amount of clinical and demographic metadata varied by source and participant and was provided uncurated.

V and J lose 4 bases and 0 bases, and a span of 9 bases separates them. The germline V gene yields SGHTA for CDR1 and FQGNSA for CDR2. Reading from cysteine to phenylalanine, the CDR3 counts 14 amino acids. Here the CDR3 DNA is all that survives: 42 bases in frame from base 1. TCRbeta CDR3 regions were amplified from genomic DNA using the immunoSEQ Assay, a bias-controlled multiplex PCR. From the authors' description of their analysis: The number of nucleated cells in each sample was estimated from the amplification of reference gene primers within the assay. To quantify the absolute abundance of each unique TCRbeta CDR3 rearrangement, sequence reads were collapsed and filtered. Productive Simpson clonality was computed per sample as the square root of Simpson's diversity index over productive rearrangements. Not all clones reach the TCRdb copy of this immuneACCESS table, which keeps in-frame sequences only. Checked studies attribute under half of the gap to unresolved V genes and leave the rest unexplained. Clone size and the V and J calls come from that table; the DNA yielded D and trimming. This sample lists around 250,000 clones; 85% to 90% were detected once. Jointly, the top ten make up around 5.9% of the sample.

The sequence was collected from a man between 60 and 70 years old with acute or convalescent COVID-19. The chain couples TRBV7-2 to TRBJ1-1; the D gene is unclear. The sequenced sample consisted of peripheral blood. The base sequence is TGTGCCAGCAGCTCCCAGACATTGAACACTGAAGCTTTCTTT. Its product reads: CASSSQTLNTEAFF.